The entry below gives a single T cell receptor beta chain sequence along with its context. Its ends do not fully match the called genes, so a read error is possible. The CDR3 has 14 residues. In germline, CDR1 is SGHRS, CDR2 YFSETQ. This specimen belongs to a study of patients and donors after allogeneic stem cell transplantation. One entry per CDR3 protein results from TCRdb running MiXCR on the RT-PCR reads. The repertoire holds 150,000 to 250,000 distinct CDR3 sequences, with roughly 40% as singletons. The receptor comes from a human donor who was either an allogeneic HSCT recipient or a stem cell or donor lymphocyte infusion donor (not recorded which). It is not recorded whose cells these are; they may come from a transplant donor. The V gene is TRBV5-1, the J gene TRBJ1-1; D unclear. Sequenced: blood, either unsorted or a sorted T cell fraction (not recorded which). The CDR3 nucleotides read TGCGCCAGCAGCTTGGACCCTCCAAACACTGACGCTTTCTTT. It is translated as CASSLDPPNTDAFF.